The 32 T cell receptor beta chains given below trace back to one sample, sequenced in a study of CD8 T cells in Susac syndrome. An input of about 0.5 to 1 ug of RNA was subjected to reverse transcription using random hexamers. TCRdb re-analysed the immunoSEQ multiplex PCR reads in MiXCR, keeping a single row per CDR3 protein. This table holds approximately 190,000 distinct CDR3 sequences, roughly 95% found once. The sample comprised CD4+ T cells from PBMCs. The receptors here all came from a human donor with Susac syndrome.

J is TRBJ2-3 and V is TRBV6-5; tentatively, D is TRBD1 or TRBD2 (6 bases each). The V and J ends lost 7 bases and 0 bases respectively, with 20 bases between them. This CDR3 has 17 residues. Germline V gene data show CDR1 as MNHEY and CDR2 as SVGAGI. The CDR3 sequence is CASTLRGGGSSTDTQYF. CDR3 DNA: TGTGCCAGCACTTTACGTGGAGGGGGGAGTAGCACAGATACGCAGTATTTT.

This chain uses TRBV20-1 with TRBJ2-5; 8 nucleotides line up with TRBD1. V dropped 0 bases and J dropped 4; count of bases not matched to a gene: 16. CDR1 and CDR2 (germline): DFQATT, SNEGSKA (reference sequence). The CDR3 extends over 18 amino acids. The CDR3 sequence is CSAREFRGRTVVGETQYF. The CDR3 DNA follows: TGCAGTGCTAGAGAATTCAGGGGGCGCACAGTTGTAGGAGAGACCCAGTACTTC.

The chain uses TRBV15 and TRBJ2-7; D unresolved. The CDR3 runs to 15 residues. The germline V gene has CDR1 LNHNV and CDR2 YYDKDF (reference sequence). V lost 0 bases to trimming and J lost 5 bases, with 14 bases between them. The CDR3 sequence is CATSRDKRLIDEQYF. CDR3 nucleotides: TGTGCCACCAGCAGAGACAAACGACTCATTGACGAGCAGTACTTC.

This clonotype was detected only once. The V call is TRBV5-4, the J call TRBJ1-1; a possible D gene is TRBD1 (6 bases). Germline V lookup: CDR1 SGHNT, CDR2 YYREEE (reference sequence). This CDR3 is built from 15 residues. V was shortened by 3 bases and J by 0 bases, with 12 bases between the two germline ends. CDR3 loop: CASSSQGRVNTEAFF. The CDR3 DNA reads as TGTGCCAGCAGCTCACAGGGAAGGGTGAACACTGAAGCTTTCTTT.

V is TRBV9 and J is TRBJ2-5, with TRBD1 matching over 12 bases. V trimming: 0 bases; J trimming: 5 bases; junction bases outside the gene matches: 14. Germline assignment: CDR1 SGDLS and CDR2 YYNGEE. This CDR3 has 19 residues. CDR3 amino acids: CASSVDGTGGYRELETQYF. For the CDR3, the DNA is TGTGCCAGCAGCGTAGATGGGACAGGGGGCTATAGGGAATTGGAGACCCAGTACTTC.

This clonotype was picked up one time. The chain couples TRBV20-1 to TRBJ1-1, with D possibly being TRBD1 (6 bases). The CDR3 has 13 residues. Looked up from germline, CDR1 is DFQATT and CDR2 is SNEGSKA (reference sequence). Between the trimmed V and J ends, which lost 5 bases and 2 bases, there was a span of 12 bases. The DNA for the CDR3 is TGCAGTGCTGGCACAGGGTTCAACACTGAAGCTTTCTTT. It translates to CSAGTGFNTEAFF.

This clonotype was seen only once. The chain recombines TRBV12-3 or TRBV12-4 with TRBJ1-6; D may be TRBD1 (5 bases). Trimming cost V 3 bases and J 7 bases, with 16 bases left between them. There are 16 residues in the CDR3. CDR3 sequence (DNA): TGTGCCAGCAGTTTTCTTCGGGGCGAAGTAAATTCACCCCTCCACTTT. Protein product: CASSFLRGEVNSPLHF.

The chain joins TRBV29-1 to TRBJ2-3; 7 nucleotides align to TRBD2. The CDR3 sequence is 15 residues long. The J segment lost 5 bases and the V segment lost 5 bases, leaving 13 bases of the junction unmatched. In germline, CDR1 is SQVTM, CDR2 ANQGSEA. This CDR3 reads CSVPVGGGIGDTQYF. The CDR3 DNA reads as TGCAGCGTTCCCGTGGGGGGAGGGATCGGAGATACGCAGTATTTT.

CDR3 in amino acids: CASSREGGQYEQYF. For the CDR3, the DNA is TGTGCCAGCTCACGGGAAGGGGGCCAATACGAGCAGTACTTC. The chain has TRBV18 and TRBJ2-7, with 7 bases aligning to TRBD1. Per germline, CDR1 KGHSH and CDR2 LQKENI. V gave up 4 bases and J gave up 4 bases; unmatched junction bases: 7. The CDR3 runs 14 residues.

The chain carries TRBV7-8 and TRBJ1-1; TRBD1 aligns across 8 bases. J gave up 3 bases and V 5 bases, and 2 bases lay outside the gene matches. The germline gives CDR1 SGHVS, CDR2 FQNEAQ. The CDR3 runs 13 residues. The CDR3 loop is CASSPGQDTEAFF. The CDR3 DNA is TGTGCCAGCAGCCCGGGACAGGACACTGAAGCTTTCTTT.

V and J are TRBV20-1 and TRBJ1-5; D uncertain. The V and J ends lost 1 base and 5 bases respectively, with 15 bases between them. CDR1 and CDR2 (germline): DFQATT, SNEGSKA (reference sequence). This CDR3 is 15 amino acids long. CDR3 nucleotides: TGCAGTGCTAGAGGAGTACGCCCTCACTATCAGCCCCAGCATTTT. Translating it yields CSARGVRPHYQPQHF.

V usage is TRBV6-2 or TRBV6-3 and J usage is TRBJ2-1; a weak D match, TRBD1 (5 bases). The germline V gene has CDR1 MNHEY and CDR2 SVGEGT. The CDR3 length is 15 residues. With 0 bases removed from V and 4 bases from J, the gap between germline ends came to 10 bases. The CDR3 region is CASSYSGQPYNEQFF. The CDR3 region has the DNA TGTGCCAGCAGTTACTCTGGACAACCTTACAATGAGCAGTTCTTC.

The V and J genes are TRBV20-1 and TRBJ1-2; D is uncertain. Trimming left V 4 bases short and J 8 bases short, with 20 bases between. CDR3 length: 14 amino acids. The V gene's germline CDR1 is DFQATT and CDR2 SNEGSKA (reference sequence). The CDR3 DNA follows: TGCAGTGCTACGGTCTCGGAGAGGGCATGGGGCTACACCTTC. This translates into CSATVSERAWGYTF.

This clonotype occurred once. The chain recombines TRBV5-1 with TRBJ2-3; unclear D gene. V lost 0 bases and J 2 bases, leaving 10 bases between the germline ends. The CDR3 has 15 residues. Germline values: CDR1 SGHRS, CDR2 YFSETQ. The CDR3 DNA reads as TGCGCCAGCAGCTTGGGGGCCGTCGTCACAGATACGCAGTATTTT. Protein sequence: CASSLGAVVTDTQYF.

This sequence joins TRBV3-1 and TRBJ1-4; no firm D call. The CDR3 has 15 residues. Germline loops: CDR1 LGHDT, CDR2 YNNKEL (reference sequence). The V end lost 0 bases, the J end lost 7 bases, and 12 bases lay between the germline ends. The CDR3 sequence: CASSQEFRWAEKLFF. In DNA, the CDR3 is TGTGCCAGCAGCCAAGAATTCAGGTGGGCTGAAAAACTGTTTTTT. Looking up the rest from reference TRBV3-1 and TRBJ1-4 gives the full variable domain: DTAVSQTPKYLVTQMGNDKSIKCEQNLGHDTMYWYKQDSKKFLKIMFSYNNKELIINETVPNRFSPKSPDKAHLNLHINSLELGDSAVYFCASSQEFRWAEKLFFGSGTQLSVL.

The chain uses TRBV3-1 and TRBJ2-4; D gene ambiguous. Germline lookup yields CDR1 LGHDT and CDR2 YNNKEL (reference sequence). CDR3 size: 12 residues. With 0 bases removed from V and 13 bases from J, the gap between germline ends came to 10 bases. DNA of the CDR3: TGTGCCAGCAGCCAAGATGAAGGACGCCAGTACTTC. This translates into CASSQDEGRQYF.

V and J are TRBV7-2 and TRBJ2-3; D remains ambiguous. The germline V and J ends were trimmed by 4 bases and 4 bases, with 9 bases remaining between them. The CDR3 is 13 residues long. Germline V gene lookup returns CDR1 SGHTA and CDR2 FQGNSA. CDR3 region: CASSYDGADTQYF. CDR3 nucleotides: TGTGCCAGCAGCTACGATGGGGCAGATACGCAGTATTTT.

The rearrangement uses TRBV9 and TRBJ2-5; TRBD1 or TRBD2 may be the D gene (5 bases each). Germline values: CDR1 SGDLS, CDR2 YYNGEE. V dropped 0 bases and J dropped 5 bases, with 23 bases sitting between them. There are 18 residues in the CDR3. CDR3 in DNA: TGTGCCAGCAGCGTAGATCCAAGGGGACGACATTTCGGCGAGACCCAGTACTTC. The encoded protein is CASSVDPRGRHFGETQYF.

This chain joins TRBV5-4 and TRBJ1-6; 9 bases line up with TRBD1. Trimming took 4 bases from V and 6 from J; bases not matched to a gene: 8. Germline V gene data show CDR1 as SGHNT and CDR2 as YYREEE (reference sequence). The CDR3 consists of 16 residues. The CDR3 is CASSLPRQGGNSPLHF. The CDR3 coding sequence is TGTGCCAGCAGCCTTCCTCGACAGGGGGGTAATTCACCCCTCCACTTT.

This chain links TRBV3-1 with TRBJ2-5; the match to TRBD2 covers 8 bases. CDR1 is LGHDT, CDR2 YNNKEL, per germline (reference sequence). CDR3 length equals 15 residues. After removal of 4 bases from V and 5 bases from J, the junction contained 9 bases not matched to a gene. As DNA, the CDR3 is TGTGCCAGCAGCCTCACCTTAGCGGGGTGGGAGACCCAGTACTTC. The encoded protein is CASSLTLAGWETQYF.

The CDR3 DNA reads as TGCGCCAGCAGCTTGGACGGGACTGCTGAAGCTTTCTTT. Protein sequence: CASSLDGTAEAFF. This chain joins TRBV5-1 and TRBJ1-1, with a tentative D call TRBD1 (5 bases). The germline gives CDR1 SGHRS, CDR2 YFSETQ. This CDR3 comprises 13 residues. V lost 0 bases, J lost 6 bases, and 9 bases lay in between.

The rearrangement links TRBV20-1 to TRBJ1-5; 10 bases are a match to TRBD1. The CDR3 is made up of 14 amino acids. Germline CDR1 reads DFQATT; CDR2 reads SNEGSKA (reference sequence). Trimming removed 5 bases from V and 7 bases from J; junction bases left unmatched: 8. Written as DNA, the CDR3 is TGCAGTGCTGTGACAGGGGGCTTAGGGCAGCCCCAGCATTTT. This translates into CSAVTGGLGQPQHF.

This chain links TRBV5-1 with TRBJ1-6, with D maybe TRBD1 (6 bases). This CDR3 is built from 14 residues. The V end lost 4 bases, the J end lost 8 bases, and 13 bases lay between the germline ends. Germline CDR1 reads SGHRS; CDR2 reads YFSETQ. In DNA, the CDR3 is TGCGCCAGCAGCCCGCGGGACACAGATTCACCCCTCCACTTT. Amino acid sequence: CASSPRDTDSPLHF.

V and J are TRBV6-5 and TRBJ1-2, with D perhaps matching TRBD1 (5 bases). CDR1 and CDR2 from the germline V gene are MNHEY and SVGAGI. Trimming took off 6 bases at V and 4 bases at J, with 12 bases between the two ends. This CDR3 has 13 residues. The CDR3 region is CASSRQQRYGYTF. The CDR3, as DNA: TGTGCCAGCAGCAGACAGCAACGCTATGGCTACACCTTC.

The chain links TRBV5-5 to TRBJ1-1; 10 nucleotides align to TRBD1. CDR1 and CDR2 from the germline V gene are SGHKS and YYEKEE (reference sequence). CDR3 length: 14 residues. V lost 3 bases, J lost 10 bases, and 9 bases stayed unmatched. In nucleotides, the CDR3 is TGTGCCAGCAGCTCAACACTCCGGGACAGGGGAGCTTTCTTT. Translated: CASSSTLRDRGAFF.

The chain employs TRBV20-1 and TRBJ2-2; unclear D gene. CDR3 length: 13 residues. With 0 bases removed from V and 7 bases from J, the gap between germline ends came to 9 bases. CDR1 and CDR2 (germline): DFQATT, SNEGSKA (reference sequence). CDR3 in amino acids: CSARDLWNGELFF. CDR3 nucleotide sequence: TGCAGTGCTAGAGATCTCTGGAACGGGGAGCTGTTTTTT.

The J gene is TRBJ1-6, the V gene TRBV20-1; D is ambiguous. V lost 3 bases and J 5 bases, leaving 11 bases between the germline ends. The CDR3 is made up of 14 amino acids. The V gene's germline CDR1 is DFQATT and CDR2 SNEGSKA (reference sequence). The chain's CDR3 is CSARGLVDNSPLHF. CDR3 coding DNA: TGCAGTGCTAGGGGGTTGGTGGATAATTCACCCCTCCACTTT.

The V and J genes are TRBV20-1 and TRBJ1-5, with 8 nucleotides matching TRBD1. Unmatched junction bases numbered 8, after V lost 3 bases and J lost 1 base. Germline V gene sequence: CDR1 DFQATT, CDR2 SNEGSKA (reference sequence). CDR3 size: 16 residues. The CDR3 loop reads CSASMFDRGSNQPQHF. CDR3 nucleotides: TGCAGTGCTAGTATGTTCGACAGGGGCAGCAATCAGCCCCAGCATTTT.

The rearrangement uses TRBV7-2 and TRBJ2-2; D not certain. The germline V gene has CDR1 SGHTA and CDR2 FQGNSA. The CDR3 spans 13 residues. Between the trimmed V and J ends, which lost 2 bases and 3 bases, there was a span of 4 bases. DNA for the CDR3: TGTGCCAGCAGCTTATTGCACACCGGGGAGCTGTTTTTT. Translating gives CASSLLHTGELFF.

The rearrangement uses TRBV20-1 and TRBJ1-5, with D perhaps matching TRBD1 (5 bases). The germline V and J ends were trimmed by 5 bases and 1 base, with 12 bases remaining between them. Germline CDR1 reads DFQATT; CDR2 reads SNEGSKA (reference sequence). This CDR3 is built from 14 residues. The CDR3 reads CSALYRDSNQPQHF. CDR3 DNA: TGCAGTGCTCTATATCGGGACAGCAATCAGCCCCAGCATTTT.

The chain employs TRBV19 and TRBJ2-7; TRBD1 matches at 9 bases. The CDR3 runs to 13 residues. The V and J ends lost 6 bases and 5 bases, in that order; junction bases with no gene match: 5. Germline V lookup: CDR1 LNHDA, CDR2 SQIVND (reference sequence). The CDR3: CASSPGQGNEQYF. The CDR3 nucleotides read TGTGCCAGTAGCCCGGGACAGGGAAACGAGCAGTACTTC.

The rearrangement joins TRBV15 to TRBJ2-7; 9 bases are a match to TRBD1. Germline V lookup: CDR1 LNHNV, CDR2 YYDKDF (reference sequence). The CDR3 totals 16 residues. Trimming removed 0 bases from V and 4 bases from J; junction bases left unmatched: 7. For the CDR3, the DNA is TGTGCCACCAGCAGAGACGGACAGGGGCGCCGGTACGAGCAGTACTTC. It specifies CATSRDGQGRRYEQYF.